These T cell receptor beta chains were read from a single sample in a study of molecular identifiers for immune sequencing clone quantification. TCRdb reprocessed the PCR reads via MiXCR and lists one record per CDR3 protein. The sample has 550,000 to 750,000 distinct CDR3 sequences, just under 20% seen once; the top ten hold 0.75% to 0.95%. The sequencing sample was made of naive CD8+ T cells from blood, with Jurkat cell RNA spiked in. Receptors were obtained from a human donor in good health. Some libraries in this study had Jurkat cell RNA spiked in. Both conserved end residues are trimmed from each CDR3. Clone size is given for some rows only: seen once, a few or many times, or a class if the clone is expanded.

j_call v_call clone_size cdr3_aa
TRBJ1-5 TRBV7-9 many ASSRFDSNQPQH
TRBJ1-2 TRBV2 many ASSESHNNYGYT
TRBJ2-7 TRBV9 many ASSVGLGSSYEQY
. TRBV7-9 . ASTKGLAGGNEQF
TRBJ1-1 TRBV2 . ASSDGPSTEAF
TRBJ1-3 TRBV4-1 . ASSQVTGDGNTIY
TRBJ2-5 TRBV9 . ASSVLAGFGGETQY
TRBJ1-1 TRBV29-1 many SVPGTNGAGTEAF
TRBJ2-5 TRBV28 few ANSSWDRGSVETQY
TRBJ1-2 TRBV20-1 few SALGQGEVYGYT
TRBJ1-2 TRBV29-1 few SVWEGYGYT
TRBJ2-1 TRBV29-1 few SVEGRWDIEQF
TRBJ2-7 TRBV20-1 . SARVKGSYEQY
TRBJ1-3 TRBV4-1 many ASSQDHVYSGNTIY
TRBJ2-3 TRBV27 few ASSFNGGLDTQY
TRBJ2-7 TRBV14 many ASSQDGPAGEQY
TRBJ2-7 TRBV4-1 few ASSQGTVGAGEQY
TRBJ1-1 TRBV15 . ATSSPGQRTNMNTEAF
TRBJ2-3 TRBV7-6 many ASSQPSGGAYTDTQY
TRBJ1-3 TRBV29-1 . SVVPGSGNTIY
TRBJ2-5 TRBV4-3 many ASSQGGETQY
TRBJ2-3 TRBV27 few ASSLSQGLGADTQY
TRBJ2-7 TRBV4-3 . ASSRDVGDYVQY
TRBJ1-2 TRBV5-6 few ASSLVFYRQGNYGYT
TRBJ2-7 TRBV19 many ASSTGTTYEQY
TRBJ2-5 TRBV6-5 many ASSSIAGSYQETQY